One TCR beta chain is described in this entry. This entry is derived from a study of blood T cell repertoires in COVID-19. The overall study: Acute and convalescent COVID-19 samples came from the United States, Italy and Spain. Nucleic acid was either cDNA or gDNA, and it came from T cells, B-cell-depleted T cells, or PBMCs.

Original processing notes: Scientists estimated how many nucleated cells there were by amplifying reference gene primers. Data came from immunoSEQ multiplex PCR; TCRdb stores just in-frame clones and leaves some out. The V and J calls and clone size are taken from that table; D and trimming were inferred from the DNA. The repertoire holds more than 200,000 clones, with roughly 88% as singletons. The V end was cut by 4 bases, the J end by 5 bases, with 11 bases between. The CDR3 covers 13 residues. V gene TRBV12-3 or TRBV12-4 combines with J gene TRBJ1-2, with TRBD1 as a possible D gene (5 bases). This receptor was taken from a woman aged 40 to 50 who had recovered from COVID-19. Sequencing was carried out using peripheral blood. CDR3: CASSSSGTYGYTF. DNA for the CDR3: TGTGCCAGCAGTTCCAGCGGGACTTATGGCTACACCTTC.